Shown below are 18 T cell receptor beta chains from a single sample sequenced in a study of shared clonotypes between healthy human individuals. Sequencing was performed with immunoSEQ multiplex PCR; in TCRdb, only in-frame clones are kept and a portion is missing. The sample gives more than 850,000 clones, approximately 80% of which show up once; approximately 0.56% is in the top ten. The sequencing input was memory CD4+ T cells from PBMCs. The subset denotes: CD45RA-negative fraction. The receptors shown here come from a young man in good health. Some clones in this sample may be carry-over from other donors' samples.

The V and J genes are TRBV28 and TRBJ1-5, with unresolved D. The germline V gene encodes CDR1 MDHEN and CDR2 SYDVKM. With 8 bases removed from V and 6 bases from J, the gap between germline ends came to 17 bases. The CDR3 is made up of 14 amino acids. CDR3 nucleotide sequence: TGTGCCAGCTCCACAAGGGTTTTTGGTCAGCCCCAGCATTTT. Protein sequence: CASSTRVFGQPQHF.

The chain employs TRBV7-9 and TRBJ2-7; 11 nucleotides align to TRBD1. Germline CDR1 and CDR2: SEHNR and FQNEAQ (reference sequence). V shed 8 bases and J 6 bases; nucleotides not matched to a gene: 3. This CDR3 spans 12 amino acids. The CDR3 region is CASGQGAREQYF. DNA for the CDR3: TGTGCCAGCGGACAGGGGGCTCGCGAGCAGTACTTC.

J is TRBJ2-7 and V is TRBV7-8; D remains ambiguous. With 5 bases removed from V and 5 bases from J, the gap between germline ends came to 10 bases. Germline V CDR1 and CDR2: SGHVS, FQNEAQ. This CDR3 has 12 amino acids. This chain's CDR3 is CASSPDFDEQYF. CDR3 DNA sequence: TGTGCCAGCAGCCCCGACTTCGACGAGCAGTACTTC.

The genes are TRBV2 and TRBJ2-5; the match to TRBD1 covers 9 bases. The V gene end was trimmed by 7 bases and the J gene end by 0 bases; junction bases not matched to a gene: 6. The CDR3 is made up of 15 amino acids. Looked up from germline, CDR1 is SNHLY and CDR2 is FYNNEI. The CDR3 loop is CASTSGTGYQETQYF. The DNA for the CDR3 is TGTGCCAGCACCTCCGGGACAGGGTACCAAGAGACCCAGTACTTC.

The V gene is TRBV5-4, the J gene TRBJ2-2; tentatively, D is TRBD2 (6 bases). The V end lost 3 bases, the J end lost 0 bases, and 12 bases lay between the germline ends. The CDR3 length is 16 residues. Germline CDR1 is SGHNT and CDR2 is YYREEE (reference sequence). DNA of the CDR3: TGTGCCAGCAGCTCGGGGGATTTGGCGAACACCGGGGAGCTGTTTTTT. This codes for CASSSGDLANTGELFF.

The chain links TRBV4-2 to TRBJ2-7; the match to TRBD2 covers 9 bases. The length of the CDR3 is 15 residues. The germline gives CDR1 LGHNA, CDR2 YNFKEQ. Losses at the gene ends were 0 bases for V and 7 bases for J; bases not matched to a gene: 7. The DNA for the CDR3 is TGTGCCAGCAGCCAAGAGTTAGCGGGAGTGGGAGAGCAGTACTTC. Its translation: CASSQELAGVGEQYF.

The chain uses TRBV7-9 and TRBJ2-1, with 13 nucleotides matching TRBD2. The CDR3 has 18 residues. Germline lookup yields CDR1 SEHNR and CDR2 FQNEAQ (reference sequence). V lost 8 bases to trimming and J lost 0 bases; unmatched junction nucleotides: 10. This chain's CDR3 is CASHGTSGTESSYNEQFF. The CDR3, as DNA: TGTGCCAGCCACGGGACTAGCGGGACCGAAAGCTCCTACAATGAGCAGTTCTTC. Full variable domain (missing parts from reference TRBV7-9 and TRBJ2-1): DTGVSQNPRHKITKRGQNVTFRCDPISEHNRLYWYRQTLGQGPEFLTYFQNEAQLEKSRLLSDRFSAERPKGSFSTLEIQRTEQGDSAMYLCASHGTSGTESSYNEQFFGPGTRLTVL.

The genes are TRBV5-1 and TRBJ2-3, with 7 positions matching TRBD2. In germline, CDR1 is SGHRS, CDR2 YFSETQ. This CDR3 spans 15 amino acids. The V and J ends lost 7 bases and 2 bases, in that order; junction bases with no gene match: 10. The CDR3 nucleotides read TGCGCCAGCTGGGGAGGCGGGAGAGTCACAGATACGCAGTATTTT. Its translation: CASWGGGRVTDTQYF.

The count of this clone is one. The chain recombines TRBV7-3 with TRBJ2-3; TRBD1 or TRBD2 may be the D gene (5 bases each). Germline values: CDR1 SGHTA, CDR2 FQGTGA. CDR3 length: 15 residues. V dropped 0 bases and J dropped 2 bases, with 9 bases sitting between them. This CDR3 reads CASSLTGTVTDTQYF. The CDR3 DNA reads TGTGCCAGCAGCTTAACCGGGACCGTCACAGATACGCAGTATTTT.

The genes are TRBV6-6 and TRBJ1-2, with D possibly TRBD1 on 5 matching bases. V was pared by 2 bases and J by 9 bases, with 13 bases between. The CDR3 covers 13 residues. Germline V gene lookup returns CDR1 MNHNY and CDR2 SVGAGI (reference sequence). The CDR3 nucleotides are TGTGCCAGCAGTTACGCCCAGGGTATTAGCTACACCTTC. It yields the protein CASSYAQGISYTF.

This clone was detected many times. This specimen includes other DNA sequences encoding the same CDR3. The chain is built from TRBV6-5 and TRBJ1-1; D remains unclear. Germline CDR1 and CDR2: MNHEY and SVGAGI. There are 14 residues in the CDR3. The V and J ends lost 6 bases and 1 base respectively, with 12 bases between them. The CDR3 region has the DNA TGTGCCAGCAGGAACAGCCTCTCGAACACTGAAGCTTTCTTT. Translated: CASRNSLSNTEAFF.

The rearrangement links TRBV6-4 to TRBJ1-5, with TRBD1 as a possible D gene (5 bases). This CDR3 is built from 14 residues. In germline, CDR1 is MRHNA, CDR2 SNTAGT. Trimming cost V 3 bases and J 6 bases, with 12 bases left between them. The CDR3 nucleotides read TGTGCCAGCAGTGATACCCACGGGGGTCAGCCCCAGCATTTT. Amino acid sequence: CASSDTHGGQPQHF.

This rearrangement joins TRBV6-1 to TRBJ2-4; D remains unclear. Germline CDR1 reads MNHNS; CDR2 reads SASEGT. The V end lost 8 bases, the J end lost 6 bases, and 14 bases lay between the germline ends. There are 13 residues in the CDR3. Here the CDR3 DNA reads TGTGCCAGCTCCCTCGCGGTGCCAAACATTCAGTACTTC. It specifies CASSLAVPNIQYF.

The V call is TRBV15, the J call TRBJ2-1, with 10 bases aligning to TRBD2. From germline, CDR1 is LNHNV and CDR2 YYDKDF (reference sequence). The V segment lost 4 bases and the J segment 4 bases; nucleotides outside the gene matches: 4. The CDR3 consists of 15 residues. The CDR3 nucleotides are TGTGCCACCAGCACTACTAGCGGGAATTACAATGAGCAGTTCTTC. This translates into CATSTTSGNYNEQFF.

This clone was seen a handful of times. The rearrangement joins TRBV5-4 to TRBJ1-5, with unresolved D. V lost 0 bases to trimming and J lost 5 bases, with 6 bases between them. CDR3 length: 13 residues. CDR1 and CDR2 (germline): SGHNT, YYREEE (reference sequence). The CDR3 DNA reads TGTGCCAGCAGCTTGGTAACCTATCAGCCCCAGCATTTT. It is translated as CASSLVTYQPQHF.

This chain uses TRBV5-1 with TRBJ2-3; D not resolved. Trimming shortened V by 5 bases and J by 4 bases, and 14 bases separated the two germline ends. Germline CDR1 and CDR2: SGHRS and YFSETQ. The length of the CDR3 is 14 residues. The CDR3 DNA reads TGCGCCAGCAGTTTGCGTGATGGGTCAGATACGCAGTATTTT. Its translation: CASSLRDGSDTQYF.

CDR3 in amino acids: CASSPWRTGAGTYEQYF. CDR3 coding DNA: TGTGCCAGCAGTCCCTGGAGGACAGGGGCGGGAACCTACGAGCAGTACTTC. The chain carries TRBV28 and TRBJ2-7, with 9 bases aligning to TRBD1. This CDR3 comprises 17 residues. V lost 5 bases, J lost 2 bases, and 13 bases stayed unmatched. From germline, CDR1 is MDHEN and CDR2 SYDVKM.

The V and J genes are TRBV28 and TRBJ1-5; D may be TRBD1 (5 bases). CDR1 and CDR2 (germline): MDHEN, SYDVKM. The V end lost 2 bases, the J end lost 9 bases, and 17 bases lay between the germline ends. CDR3 length equals 15 residues. As DNA, the CDR3 is TGTGCCAGCAGTTTACCCGGGACGGGTTTTTCGCCCCAGCATTTT. Its protein is CASSLPGTGFSPQHF.